Listed below are T cell receptor beta chains from one sample, sequenced in a study of shared clonotypes between healthy human individuals. The table came from immunoSEQ multiplex PCR; TCRdb's copy has only in-frame clones and leaves some out. Altogether around 1.6 million clones are present, 95% to 99% being singletons, with the ten largest covering 0.4% to 0.45%. Material: naive CD4+ T cells sorted from blood. All receptors derive from a young man in good health. The CDR3 runs from the conserved cysteine through the conserved F or W. The D gene is left open where the match is weak. Not all rows give a size; the values are once, few, many and, for expanded clones, a class.

v_gene: TRBV28
abundance: .
d_gene: TRBD2
j_gene: TRBJ2-1
CDR3nt: TGTGCCAGCAGTTTACGGGGACTAGCGGGTTACAATGAGCAGTTCTTC
CDR3aa: CASSLRGLAGYNEQFF

v_gene: TRBV28
abundance: .
d_gene: .
j_gene: TRBJ1-2
CDR3nt: TGTGCCAGCAGTATACGCGGGCCCACTAACTATGGCTACACCTTC
CDR3aa: CASSIRGPTNYGYTF

v_gene: TRBV28
abundance: .
d_gene: .
j_gene: TRBJ2-6
CDR3nt: TGTGCCAGCAGCTTTCAGGCTGGGGCCAACGTCCTGACTTTC
CDR3aa: CASSFQAGANVLTF

v_gene: TRBV28
abundance: .
d_gene: .
j_gene: TRBJ2-7
CDR3nt: TGTGCCAGCAGTCACGGGACACAAACAGGTTACGAGCAGTACTTC
CDR3aa: CASSHGTQTGYEQYF

v_gene: TRBV25-1
abundance: .
d_gene: TRBD1
j_gene: TRBJ2-7
CDR3nt: TGTGCCAGCAGTGGTCGACAGGGAAGTTGGGGTTACGAGCAGTACTTC
CDR3aa: CASSGRQGSWGYEQYF

v_gene: TRBV7-7
abundance: .
d_gene: .
j_gene: TRBJ2-2
CDR3nt: TGTGCTAGCAGCCAGTTCGTTGGCGGGGAGCTGTTTTTT
CDR3aa: CASSQFVGGELFF

v_gene: TRBV19
abundance: .
d_gene: .
j_gene: TRBJ2-1
CDR3nt: TGTGCCAGTAGTATAGATCAGGGGTACAATGAGCAGTTCTTC
CDR3aa: CASSIDQGYNEQFF

v_gene: TRBV28
abundance: .
d_gene: TRBD1
j_gene: TRBJ1-2
CDR3nt: TGTGCCAGCAACCCGGGACAGGGTCCCTATGGCTACACCTTC
CDR3aa: CASNPGQGPYGYTF

v_gene: TRBV28
abundance: .
d_gene: TRBD2
j_gene: TRBJ2-7
CDR3nt: TGTGCCAGCAGTGGGGGAGGGGAGCAGTACTTC
CDR3aa: CASSGGGEQYF

v_gene: TRBV10-3
abundance: .
d_gene: .
j_gene: TRBJ2-3
CDR3nt: TGTGCCATCTCGCTAGCGTTCACAGATACGCAGTATTTT
CDR3aa: CAISLAFTDTQYF

v_gene: TRBV7-7
abundance: .
d_gene: TRBD2
j_gene: TRBJ2-1
CDR3nt: TGTGCCAGCAGACCGACTAGCGGTTCTGAGCAGTTCTTC
CDR3aa: CASRPTSGSEQFF

v_gene: TRBV5-1
abundance: .
d_gene: TRBD2
j_gene: TRBJ2-1
CDR3nt: TGCGCCAGCAGGTCCCTAGCGGGGGGAGGGAATGAGCAGTTCTTC
CDR3aa: CASRSLAGGGNEQFF

v_gene: TRBV2
abundance: .
d_gene: .
j_gene: TRBJ2-5
CDR3nt: TGTGCCAGCAGAGACAGGCAAGAGACCCAGTACTTC
CDR3aa: CASRDRQETQYF

v_gene: TRBV2
abundance: .
d_gene: TRBD2
j_gene: TRBJ2-3
CDR3nt: TGTGCCAGCAGTGTAGCGGGAGGGCCTCGGTTTGGGTGGTCGGATACGCAGTATTTT
CDR3aa: CASSVAGGPRFGWSDTQYF

v_gene: TRBV5-1
abundance: .
d_gene: TRBD2
j_gene: TRBJ2-5
CDR3nt: TGCGCCAGCAGCTTGGAGTTGACTAGCGTTCAAGAGACCCAGTACTTC
CDR3aa: CASSLELTSVQETQYF

v_gene: TRBV9
abundance: .
d_gene: .
j_gene: TRBJ1-1
CDR3nt: TGTGCCAGCAGCGTAGGGGGCCGGGTCAATGAAGCTTTCTTT
CDR3aa: CASSVGGRVNEAFF

v_gene: TRBV5-1
abundance: .
d_gene: .
j_gene: TRBJ2-5
CDR3nt: TGCGCCAGCAGCATACTCCAAGAGACCCAGTACTTC
CDR3aa: CASSILQETQYF

v_gene: TRBV7-6
abundance: .
d_gene: TRBD1
j_gene: TRBJ2-2
CDR3nt: TGTGCCAGCAGCGTGGGACAGGGCAACACCGGGGAGCTGTTTTTT
CDR3aa: CASSVGQGNTGELFF

v_gene: TRBV25-1
abundance: .
d_gene: .
j_gene: TRBJ2-3
CDR3nt: TGTGCCAGCAGTGATAAGTATACGCAGTATTTT
CDR3aa: CASSDKYTQYF

v_gene: TRBV27
abundance: .
d_gene: .
j_gene: TRBJ2-2
CDR3nt: TGTGCCAGCAGTCGGACGGGACTCATCACCGGGGAGCTGTTTTTT
CDR3aa: CASSRTGLITGELFF

v_gene: TRBV7-8
abundance: once
d_gene: .
j_gene: TRBJ2-3
CDR3nt: TGTGCCAGCATTCGTGCTCTTCACACAGATACGCAGTATTTT
CDR3aa: CASIRALHTDTQYF

v_gene: TRBV5-1
abundance: .
d_gene: .
j_gene: TRBJ2-1
CDR3nt: TGCGCCAGCAGCTTACCTGAGGCGGGTAGCTCCTACAATGAGCAGTTCTTC
CDR3aa: CASSLPEAGSSYNEQFF

v_gene: TRBV28
abundance: .
d_gene: .
j_gene: TRBJ1-5
CDR3nt: TGTGCCAGCAGTCTCAGCGGTAGCAATCAGCCCCAGCATTTT
CDR3aa: CASSLSGSNQPQHF

v_gene: TRBV19
abundance: .
d_gene: .
j_gene: TRBJ2-5
CDR3nt: TGTGCCAGTAGTACACAGGAGGACTGGCGGAGACAAGAGACCCAGTACTTC
CDR3aa: CASSTQEDWRRQETQYF

v_gene: TRBV2
abundance: .
d_gene: TRBD1
j_gene: TRBJ1-1
CDR3nt: TGTGCCAGCACCGGGACAGGGGGGAGCACTGAAGCTTTCTTT
CDR3aa: CASTGTGGSTEAFF

v_gene: TRBV27
abundance: .
d_gene: TRBD2
j_gene: TRBJ2-7
CDR3nt: TGTGCCAGCAGTTTAGGGGGGAGGGGACTAGCGGGAGCTGAATATCGGAGGCAGTACTTC
CDR3aa: CASSLGGRGLAGAEYRRQYF

v_gene: TRBV6-5
abundance: .
d_gene: .
j_gene: TRBJ2-7
CDR3nt: TGTGCCAGCAGTTACACCGCTAGCGCCTCCTACGAGCAGTACTTC
CDR3aa: CASSYTASASYEQYF

v_gene: TRBV10-3
abundance: .
d_gene: .
j_gene: TRBJ2-7
CDR3nt: TGTGCCATCAGTGAGCTACCCGATCTGAGAGAGCAGTACTTC
CDR3aa: CAISELPDLREQYF

v_gene: TRBV11-2
abundance: .
d_gene: TRBD1
j_gene: TRBJ1-2
CDR3nt: TGTGCCAGCAGGATGCCGGGACAGGGTATTTATGGCTACACCTTC
CDR3aa: CASRMPGQGIYGYTF